This T cell receptor (beta chain) was found in a study of T cells in Graves' hyperthyroidism and ophthalmopathy. Study-wide context: Prior to any treatment, at the point of initial diagnosis, peripheral blood was collected. Study outcomes and limitations: The model forecast ophthalmopathy, anticipating it by a median approximately 6 months before onset. In simple terms, a model built on 13 V-J features told ophthalmopathy apart from stable hyperthyroidism.

The V gene lost 5 bases and the J gene lost 6 bases, with 20 bases spanning the gap. From germline, CDR1 is SGHAT and CDR2 FQNNGV. The CDR3 consists of 15 residues. RNA transcripts yielded amplified TCR beta CDR3 regions. RT-PCR in the first round (using the HTBI primer set) targeted the TCR CDR3. TCRdb re-analysed the multiplex PCR reads in MiXCR, keeping a single row per CDR3 protein. The sample holds roughly 650,000 distinct CDR3 sequences, around 16% seen once. This clonotype was counted ten times or more. Its antigen is not identified. Diagnosing involved the use of clinical symptoms, serum thyroxine and TRAb, thyroid ultrasound and orbital computed tomography.

The sequence was obtained from a woman in her thirties or forties with Graves' ophthalmopathy. This rearrangement joins TRBV11-2 to TRBJ2-7; D may be TRBD2 (5 bases). Sequenced input: blood. DNA for the CDR3: TGTGCCAGCAGCACAACGGCCCCAAGGGAGTCCGAGCAGTACTTC. This codes for CASSTTAPRESEQYF.